A selection of T cell receptor beta chains follows, all from one sample in a study of cytomegalovirus exposure and HLA in healthy donors. Assay used: immunoSEQ multiplex PCR; TCRdb lists only in-frame clones, some missing. The sample gives around 150,000 clones, over 50% of which show up once; roughly 1.7% is in the top ten. The specimen was PBMCs. Every receptor here comes from a human donor in good health. The CDR3 runs from the conserved cysteine through the conserved F or W. Each record gives: J gene, V gene, D gene, CDR3 length, clone size, CDR3 DNA, CDR3 protein. The D gene is left open where the match is weak. Clone size, where shown, is once, few, many, or a class for clones that have expanded.

J: TRBJ2-7; V: TRBV27; D: TRBD1; length: 16; size: -; DNA: TGTGCCAGCAGTCCAGGACAGGTTCTCGGGACCTACGAGCAGTACTTC; CDR3: CASSPGQVLGTYEQYF
J: TRBJ1-2; V: TRBV2; D: TRBD1; length: 15; size: -; DNA: TGTGCCAGCAGTCGAATCGGGACAGGGGAATATGGCTACACCTTC; CDR3: CASSRIGTGEYGYTF
J: TRBJ2-3; V: TRBV6-5; D: TRBD1; length: 15; size: -; DNA: TGTGCCAGCAGTTCTCCGGGACAGGGGACAGATACGCAGTATTTT; CDR3: CASSSPGQGTDTQYF
J: TRBJ2-7; V: TRBV11-2; D: -; length: 15; size: -; DNA: TGTGCCAGCAGCTTAGGCCCAGCCCCGAGGGAGGAGCAGTACTTC; CDR3: CASSLGPAPREEQYF
J: TRBJ2-3; V: TRBV6-5; D: TRBD2; length: 15; size: -; DNA: TGTGCCAGCAGTAGGGCTAGCGGGAGTACAGATACGCAGTATTTT; CDR3: CASSRASGSTDTQYF
J: TRBJ1-4; V: TRBV2; D: TRBD1; length: 14; size: -; DNA: TGTGCCAGCAGGAGGGACAGGGGGCATGAAAAACTGTTTTTT; CDR3: CASRRDRGHEKLFF
J: TRBJ2-5; V: TRBV29-1; D: -; length: 14; size: -; DNA: TGCAGCGTTGAAGCTAGCGACCAATGGGAGACCCAGTACTTC; CDR3: CSVEASDQWETQYF
J: TRBJ2-2; V: TRBV12-5; D: -; length: 13; size: few; DNA: TGTGCTAGTGGTTTAACAGGTACCGGGGAGCTGTTTTTT; CDR3: CASGLTGTGELFF
J: TRBJ2-2; V: TRBV5-1; D: TRBD2; length: 17; size: once; DNA: TGCGCCAGCAGCTTATTGGGACTAGCGGGGGGGGGCGGGGAGCTGTTTTTT; CDR3: CASSLLGLAGGGGELFF
J: TRBJ2-5; V: TRBV6-6; D: -; length: 15; size: -; DNA: TGTGCCAGCAGTTACCTCTCCCGCCGGGAAGAGACCCAGTACTTC; CDR3: CASSYLSRREETQYF
J: TRBJ1-2; V: TRBV28; D: TRBD1; length: 13; size: few; DNA: TGTGCCAGCAGTTTAAGCGACAGGGTGGCCTACACCTTC; CDR3: CASSLSDRVAYTF
J: TRBJ2-5; V: TRBV7-2; D: -; length: 13; size: -; DNA: TGTGCCAGCAGCTTATTCGGCCAAGAGACCCAGTACTTC; CDR3: CASSLFGQETQYF
J: TRBJ2-1; V: TRBV4-3; D: TRBD2; length: 17; size: -; DNA: TGCGCCAGCAGCCAAGATCTGGCGGGAGTCAGTACCCTTGAGCAGTTCTTC; CDR3: CASSQDLAGVSTLEQFF
J: TRBJ2-2; V: TRBV2; D: -; length: 15; size: -; DNA: TGTGCCAGCAGCGTCGAGCGAACGAACACCGGGGAGCTGTTTTTT; CDR3: CASSVERTNTGELFF
J: TRBJ1-4; V: TRBV7-2; D: -; length: 16; size: -; DNA: TGTGCCAGCAGCTTAGTCGGGGGACCGGCTAATGAAAAACTGTTTTTT; CDR3: CASSLVGGPANEKLFF
J: TRBJ2-7; V: TRBV19; D: TRBD1; length: 13; size: -; DNA: TGTGCCGTAGCGGCAGGGGGCCCCTACGAGCAGTACTTC; CDR3: CAVAAGGPYEQYF
J: TRBJ1-2; V: TRBV28; D: TRBD1; length: 12; size: -; DNA: TGTGCCAGCAGGGACAGGGCCTATGGCTACACCTTC; CDR3: CASRDRAYGYTF
J: TRBJ2-1; V: TRBV5-4; D: TRBD2; length: 16; size: -; DNA: TGTGCCAGCAGCGCGGGACTAGCGGGAAAATACAATGAGCAGTTCTTC; CDR3: CASSAGLAGKYNEQFF
J: TRBJ2-7; V: TRBV28; D: -; length: 13; size: -; DNA: TGTGCCAGCAGCATCGGACAGTACTACGAGCAGTACTTC; CDR3: CASSIGQYYEQYF
J: TRBJ2-3; V: TRBV7-3; D: TRBD2; length: 13; size: -; DNA: TGTGCTAGCGGGACTAGCGGCACAGATACGCAGTATTTT; CDR3: CASGTSGTDTQYF
J: TRBJ2-4; V: TRBV28; D: -; length: 15; size: -; DNA: TGTGCCAGCAGTTCACCTAAGGACAAGGCAAACATTCAGTACTTC; CDR3: CASSSPKDKANIQYF
J: TRBJ2-7; V: TRBV5-4; D: -; length: 15; size: -; DNA: TGTGCCAGCAGCTCGCCAAGGGGAGGCTCCTACGAGCAGTACTTC; CDR3: CASSSPRGGSYEQYF
J: TRBJ1-2; V: TRBV19; D: -; length: 15; size: -; DNA: TGTGCCAGTAGTATCAGGGGCGCTGGGAACTATGGCTACACCTTC; CDR3: CASSIRGAGNYGYTF
J: TRBJ2-7; V: TRBV28; D: TRBD2; length: 12; size: -; DNA: TGTGCCAGCAGCGGACTAGTCGGCGAGCAGTACTTC; CDR3: CASSGLVGEQYF
J: TRBJ2-2; V: TRBV21-1; D: -; length: 16; size: -; DNA: TGTGCCAGCAGGGACCTAGCGGGACCGAACACCGGGGAGCTGTTTTTT; CDR3: CASRDLAGPNTGELFF
J: TRBJ1-2; V: TRBV6-5; D: TRBD1; length: 14; size: once; DNA: TGTGCCAGCAGTTTGGACAGGGGATTTCGGGGCTACACCTTC; CDR3: CASSLDRGFRGYTF
J: TRBJ1-1; V: TRBV29-1; D: TRBD1; length: 14; size: -; DNA: TGCAGCGTTGAAGATCGGACAGGGCCGCCTGAAGCTTTCTTT; CDR3: CSVEDRTGPPEAFF
J: TRBJ1-1; V: TRBV6-1; D: TRBD1; length: 14; size: few; DNA: TGTGCCAGCAGTGAAGCTCGGGACAGGACCAAAGCTTTCTTT; CDR3: CASSEARDRTKAFF